This T cell receptor beta chain is from a study of spatial heterogeneity in lung cancer. In its sample, this clonotype was seen many times. Each TCR cDNA molecule bore a unique molecular identifier. Each CDR3 protein is one row after TCRdb ran MiXCR on the 5' RACE reads. The sample shows about 39,000 distinct CDR3 sequences, around 3.1% of them seen only once. Noted time point: sample taken at primary tumor resection. The approximately 72 donors had untreated early-stage non-small cell lung cancer. Sequencing was performed on whole RNA extracted from tumor and nontumor lung tissue, or from frozen PBMC, and the material was left unsorted. The germline V gene has CDR1 SGHTA and CDR2 FQGNSA. The CDR3 totals 15 residues. V dropped 5 bases and J dropped 6; count of bases not matched to a gene: 9.

The chain recombines TRBV7-2 with TRBJ2-4; 8 bases fit TRBD1. Sequences were derived from normal lung tissue next to the tumor, sampled at surgery. The sequence was obtained from a male donor with early-stage non-small cell lung cancer. CDR3 sequence reads: CASSHTRQGRNIQYF. The CDR3 region has the DNA TGTGCCAGCAGCCACACCCGACAGGGGAGAAACATTCAGTACTTC. Complete variable domain (other parts from reference TRBV7-2 and TRBJ2-4): GAGVSQSPSNKVTEKGKDVELRCDPISGHTALYWYRQSLGQGLEFLIYFQGNSAPDKSGLPSDRFSAERTGGSVSTLTIQRTQQEDSAVYLCASSHTRQGRNIQYFGAGTRLSVL.